Below are 14 T cell receptor beta chains sequenced from a single sample in a study of blood T cell repertoires in COVID-19 (dated by TCRdb to the early 2020s). The library came from the immunoSEQ multiplex PCR assay. TCRdb retrieved this table from immuneACCESS and kept in-frame rearrangements only. Not all clones are present; in checked studies, unresolved V genes account for under half, and no reason is known for the remainder. The sample table shows 150,000 to 200,000 clones, and 90% are seen once. Together, the top ten hold about 0.59% of the sample. Sequencing was done on a sample of peripheral blood. Receptors were obtained from a man aged 45-65 years with acute or convalescent COVID-19.

The V gene is TRBV19, the J gene TRBJ1-5; D unclear. Trimming cost V 4 bases and J 3 bases, with 7 bases left between them. Germline lookup yields CDR1 LNHDA and CDR2 SQIVND (reference sequence). The CDR3 loop spans 13 amino acids. The DNA for the CDR3 is TGTGCCAGTAGTAGAGGGCCCAATCAGCCCCAGCATTTT. It specifies CASSRGPNQPQHF.

This clone came up once. The CDR3 nucleotides are TGCGCCAGCAGCTTGGCTTTGCGGGAGGGTCTTGACACGCAGTATTTT. It yields the protein CASSLALREGLDTQYF. The V gene is TRBV5-1, the J gene TRBJ2-3; 9 bases align to TRBD2. Germline-derived CDR1 and CDR2 are SGHRS and YFSETQ. V lost 0 bases to trimming and J lost 9 bases; unmatched junction nucleotides: 11. This CDR3 is built from 16 residues.

The CDR3 region has the DNA TGTGCCAGCACCCGTGGCGGGACGGTTTACAATGAGCAGTTCTTC. Protein sequence: CASTRGGTVYNEQFF. J is TRBJ2-1 and V is TRBV28; tentative D call: TRBD2 (6 bases). Trimming removed 7 bases at V and 4 bases at J, with 17 bases between. This CDR3 spans 15 amino acids. The germline V gene has CDR1 MDHEN and CDR2 SYDVKM.

This rearrangement joins TRBV29-1 to TRBJ2-1, with D uncertain. The CDR3 has 13 residues. The germline V and J ends were trimmed by 5 bases and 8 bases, with 16 bases remaining between them. Per germline, CDR1 SQVTM and CDR2 ANQGSEA. The CDR3 sequence: CSVHIPDWYEQFF. DNA for the CDR3: TGCAGCGTTCATATTCCAGATTGGTATGAGCAGTTCTTC.

The chain employs TRBV6-5 and TRBJ1-6; 8 nucleotides align to TRBD1. CDR1 is MNHEY, CDR2 SVGAGI, per germline. The CDR3 consists of 12 residues. V gave up 7 bases and J gave up 8 bases; unmatched junction bases: 1. CDR3: CASMDRDSPLHF. As DNA, the CDR3 is TGTGCCAGCATGGACAGGGATTCACCCCTCCACTTT.

This rearrangement joins TRBV7-2 to TRBJ2-1, with 7 nucleotides matching TRBD2. The CDR3 spans 14 residues. The V and J ends lost 7 bases and 12 bases, in that order; junction bases with no gene match: 15. Per the germline V gene, CDR1 is SGHTA and CDR2 is FQGNSA. CDR3 region: CASNPLRSERGQFF. In nucleotides, the CDR3 is TGTGCCAGCAACCCCTTACGGTCTGAGCGGGGGCAGTTCTTC. Drawing the rest from reference TRBV7-2 and TRBJ2-1, the complete variable domain is GAGVSQSPSNKVTEKGKDVELRCDPISGHTALYWYRQSLGQGLEFLIYFQGNSAPDKSGLPSDRFSAERTGGSVSTLTIQRTQQEDSAVYLCASNPLRSERGQFFGPGTRLTVL.

V is TRBV7-8 and J is TRBJ1-4; TRBD1 aligns across 9 bases. The CDR3 is 16 amino acids. V was clipped by 5 bases and J by 5 bases; unmatched bases: 9. Germline CDR1 reads SGHVS; CDR2 reads FQNEAQ. CDR3 coding DNA: TGTGCCAGCAGCCCAGTTGTAGGGACAGGGAATGAAAAACTGTTTTTT. Protein sequence: CASSPVVGTGNEKLFF.

The chain carries TRBV5-4 and TRBJ1-1; D ambiguous. There are 13 residues in the CDR3. V dropped 3 bases and J dropped 1 base, with 7 bases sitting between them. Per germline, CDR1 SGHNT and CDR2 YYREEE (reference sequence). The CDR3 is CASSYGSNTEAFF. As DNA, the CDR3 is TGTGCCAGCAGCTACGGGTCGAACACTGAAGCTTTCTTT.

This clone came up a few times. The V call is TRBV5-1, the J call TRBJ2-4; D is perhaps TRBD1 (6 bases). Germline loops: CDR1 SGHRS, CDR2 YFSETQ. The ends were cut back, 4 bases at V and 0 bases at J, with 20 bases in the middle. The CDR3 totals 18 residues. CDR3 coding DNA: TGCGCCAGCAGCCTACTCCCACAGGGACCACTAGCCAAAAACATTCAGTACTTC. Translated: CASSLLPQGPLAKNIQYF.

This clone was counted only a few times. V gene TRBV18 combines with J gene TRBJ2-5, with 10 bases matching TRBD2. V lost 3 bases to trimming and J lost 2 bases; unmatched junction nucleotides: 3. This CDR3 is 15 amino acids long. Germline CDR1 KGHSH, CDR2 LQKENI. CDR3 in amino acids: CASSPDSGGQETQYF. In nucleotides, the CDR3 is TGTGCCAGCTCACCCGATAGCGGGGGGCAAGAGACCCAGTACTTC. Based on the CDR3 plus reference TRBV18 and TRBJ2-5, the full variable domain is NAGVMQNPRHLVRRRGQEARLRCSPMKGHSHVYWYRQLPEEGLKFMVYLQKENIIDESGMPKERFSAEFPKEGPSILRIQQVVRGDSAAYFCASSPDSGGQETQYFGPGTRLLVL.

The V gene is TRBV7-9, the J gene TRBJ2-2; no firm D call. Germline-derived CDR1 and CDR2 are SEHNR and FQNEAQ (reference sequence). V dropped 4 bases and J dropped 2 bases, with 11 bases sitting between them. The CDR3 is made up of 15 amino acids. CDR3 nucleotides: TGTGCCAGCAGCTCTTTAGCCCTCAACACCGGGGAGCTGTTTTTT. Translation gives CASSSLALNTGELFF.

The chain carries TRBV6-2 or TRBV6-3 and TRBJ1-4, with TRBD1 matching over 9 bases. With V trimmed by 4 bases and J by 8 bases, 11 bases remained unmatched. In germline, CDR1 is MNHEY, CDR2 SVGEGT. The CDR3 runs 16 residues. For the CDR3, the DNA is TGTGCCAGCAGTTTCACCCTGGGACAGGGTGAGGAAAAACTGTTTTTT. This codes for CASSFTLGQGEEKLFF.

This clone was seen just once. The chain recombines TRBV7-8 with TRBJ1-5, with 7 positions matching TRBD1. CDR3 length equals 16 residues. In germline, CDR1 is SGHVS, CDR2 FQNEAQ. The V segment lost 4 bases and the J segment 7 bases; nucleotides outside the gene matches: 13. The DNA for the CDR3 is TGTGCCAGCAGCTACTGGACAGGTCGACAAGGACAGCCCCAGCATTTT. It translates to CASSYWTGRQGQPQHF.

A few counts support this clone. The chain employs TRBV3-1 (or the pseudogene TRBV3-2) and TRBJ2-5; 12 bases fit TRBD2. The CDR3 totals 15 residues. Germline values: CDR1 LGHDT, CDR2 YNNKEL (reference sequence). The trim removed 3 bases at V and 2 bases at J, leaving 1 base unmatched. The CDR3 sequence: CASSHLAGGQETQYF. In DNA, the CDR3 is TGTGCCAGCAGCCACCTAGCGGGAGGGCAAGAGACCCAGTACTTC.